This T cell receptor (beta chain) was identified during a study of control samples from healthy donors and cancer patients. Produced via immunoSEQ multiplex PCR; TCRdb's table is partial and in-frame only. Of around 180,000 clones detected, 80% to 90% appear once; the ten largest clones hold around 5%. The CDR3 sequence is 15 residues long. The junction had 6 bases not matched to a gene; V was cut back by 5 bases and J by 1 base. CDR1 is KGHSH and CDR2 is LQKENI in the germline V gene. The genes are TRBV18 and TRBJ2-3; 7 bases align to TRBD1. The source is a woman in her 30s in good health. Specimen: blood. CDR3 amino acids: CASSDLGQGTDTQYF. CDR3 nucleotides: TGTGCCAGCTCAGACCTAGGACAGGGCACAGATACGCAGTATTTT.